The 23 T cell receptor beta chains below all came from one sample that was sequenced in a study of blood T cell repertoires in COVID-19 (dated by TCRdb to the early 2020s). The library was generated by the immunoSEQ multiplex PCR assay. As stored in TCRdb, this immuneACCESS dataset retains in-frame rearrangements with V and J assigned. A fraction of the clones does not appear; measured against another copy, unresolved V genes explain less than half of the discrepancy, and the remainder lacks a known reason. This sample has about 460,000 clones in its table, and about 88% of those were observed once. The ten biggest clones cover just over 8% of the sample. Specimen: PBMCs or T cells enriched from blood (not recorded which). These TCRs come from a woman aged 60 to 75 who had recovered from COVID-19.

The V call is TRBV7-9, the J call TRBJ2-1; 7 nucleotides agree with TRBD1. The germline gives CDR1 SEHNR, CDR2 FQNEAQ (reference sequence). With V trimmed by 5 bases and J by 2 bases, 6 bases remained unmatched. CDR3 length: 15 residues. CDR3 coding DNA: TGTGCCAGCAGCCCTCGCAGGGGGACCTACAATGAGCAGTTCTTC. Translated: CASSPRRGTYNEQFF.

This clone appeared a few times. V is TRBV3-1 (or the pseudogene TRBV3-2) and J is TRBJ2-2; D is perhaps TRBD1 (6 bases). Germline CDR1 reads LGHDT; CDR2 reads YNNKEL (reference sequence). The CDR3 contains 15 residues. Deletions cut 0 bases from V and 3 bases from J, with 8 bases between. Here the CDR3 reads CASSQDGTHTGELFF. In nucleotides, the CDR3 is TGTGCCAGCAGCCAAGACGGGACACACACCGGGGAGCTGTTTTTT.

The chain employs TRBV5-1 and TRBJ2-7; TRBD2 aligns across 8 bases. The CDR3 contains 13 residues. The V and J ends lost 2 bases and 5 bases, in that order; junction bases with no gene match: 3. The V gene's germline CDR1 is SGHRS and CDR2 YFSETQ. CDR3 nucleotide sequence: TGCGCCAGCAGCTTAAATAGCGGGGACGAGCAGTACGTC. Translating gives CASSLNSGDEQYV.

The chain uses TRBV24-1 and TRBJ1-2, with a tentative D call TRBD1 (6 bases). Germline values: CDR1 KGHDR, CDR2 SFDVKD. The germline V and J ends were trimmed by 3 bases and 8 bases, with 12 bases remaining between them. The CDR3 covers 13 residues. CDR3 bases: TGTGCCACCAGTGATAGGACAGTCGGGGGCTACACCTTC. Protein sequence: CATSDRTVGGYTF.

The chain joins TRBV5-1 to TRBJ1-2; TRBD1 agrees at 8 bases. CDR3 length: 13 amino acids. The germline V gene encodes CDR1 SGHRS and CDR2 YFSETQ. The junction had 5 bases not matched to a gene; V was cut back by 4 bases and J by 6 bases. The CDR3 protein is CASSLRTGNGYTF. The DNA for the CDR3 is TGCGCCAGCAGCCTAAGGACAGGGAATGGCTACACCTTC.

The genes are TRBV21-1 and TRBJ1-6; the table assigns TRBD1, which was not confirmed against the DNA. TRBV21-1 is a listed pseudogene. The CDR3 sequence is 15 residues long. Here the CDR3 DNA reads TGTGCCAGCAGCAAAAAGTGGGACAGGGATTCACCCCTCCACTTT. Encoded protein: CASSKKWDRDSPLHF.

This chain uses TRBV5-1 with TRBJ1-2; the match to TRBD1 covers 8 bases. CDR1 and CDR2 (germline): SGHRS, YFSETQ. This CDR3 comprises 13 residues. With V trimmed by 4 bases and J by 7 bases, 6 bases remained unmatched. As DNA, the CDR3 is TGCGCCAGCAGCCGTGGACAGGGTAGTGGCTACACCTTC. The encoded protein is CASSRGQGSGYTF.

V usage is TRBV10-3 and J usage is TRBJ1-1; TRBD1 matches 7 bases. Germline trimming cut 8 bases from V and 2 bases from J; bases unmatched to any gene: 5. The CDR3 covers 13 residues. CDR1 is ENHRY, CDR2 SYGVKD, per germline. The CDR3 sequence is CAIGTAANTEAFF. The CDR3 DNA reads TGTGCCATCGGGACAGCGGCCAACACTGAAGCTTTCTTT.

J is TRBJ1-5 and V is TRBV10-3; D unresolved. In germline, CDR1 is ENHRY, CDR2 SYGVKD. V lost 2 bases, J lost 0 bases, and 5 bases lay in between. The CDR3 has 14 amino acids. The CDR3: CAISEGFSNQPQHF. The CDR3 DNA reads as TGTGCCATCAGTGAGGGCTTTAGCAATCAGCCCCAGCATTTT.

The chain employs TRBV12-3 or TRBV12-4 and TRBJ1-1; the match to TRBD1 covers 8 bases. V lost 3 bases to trimming and J lost 9 bases; unmatched junction nucleotides: 6. The CDR3 consists of 13 residues. Written as DNA, the CDR3 is TGTGCCAGCAGTTTCGACAGGGGCCCTAAAGCTTTCTTT. This translates into CASSFDRGPKAFF.

This clone was seen only a few times. The chain combines TRBV27 with TRBJ1-2; the match to TRBD1 covers 8 bases. J lost 4 bases, V lost 3 bases, and 7 bases had no gene match. This CDR3 comprises 15 residues. In germline, CDR1 is MNHEY, CDR2 SMNVEV (reference sequence). The CDR3 nucleotides are TGTGCCAGCAGTTTCATAGACAGGGGAGGCTATGGCTACACCTTC. As protein: CASSFIDRGGYGYTF.

This chain connects TRBV7-9 to TRBJ1-2; 10 positions match TRBD1. The V segment lost 0 bases and the J segment 0 bases; nucleotides outside the gene matches: 10. The CDR3 is 19 amino acids. Germline V gene sequence: CDR1 SEHNR, CDR2 FQNEAQ (reference sequence). CDR3 sequence (DNA): TGTGCCAGCAGCTTAGCAGTATGGGACAGGGGCCTCTCTAACTATGGCTACACCTTC. The encoded protein is CASSLAVWDRGLSNYGYTF.

The chain carries TRBV5-1 and TRBJ2-1; tentatively, D is TRBD1 (5 bases). Germline V gene data show CDR1 as SGHRS and CDR2 as YFSETQ. This CDR3 contains 12 residues. Trimming shortened V by 5 bases and J by 8 bases, and 11 bases separated the two germline ends. The CDR3: CASSSGNDEQFF. The CDR3 region has the DNA TGCGCCAGCAGTTCAGGGAACGATGAGCAGTTCTTC.

The chain links TRBV10-2 to TRBJ1-3; no definite D call. Looked up from germline, CDR1 is WSHSY and CDR2 is SAAADI. The CDR3 length is 14 residues. The V end was cut by 2 bases, the J end by 3 bases, with 8 bases between. DNA for the CDR3: TGCGCCAGCAGTGAGCTGGGCATTGGAAACACCATATATTTT. It yields the protein CASSELGIGNTIYF.

The gene calls are TRBV9 and TRBJ1-1; D is perhaps TRBD1 (5 bases). Germline CDR1 and CDR2: SGDLS and YYNGEE. This CDR3 spans 18 amino acids. Trimming took off 0 bases at V and 11 bases at J, with 29 bases between the two ends. The CDR3 loop reads CASSVGVYGGSGGLEAFF. CDR3 bases: TGTGCCAGCAGCGTAGGTGTATATGGAGGGTCGGGGGGTCTGGAGGCTTTCTTT.

The J gene is TRBJ1-1, the V gene TRBV5-3, with 11 bases matching TRBD1. TRBV5-3 qualifies as an ORF whose function is uncertain. The CDR3 totals 14 residues. Trimming cost V 4 bases and J 6 bases; bases outside gene matches: 5. In nucleotides, the CDR3 is TGTGCCAGAAGCACCCCGGGACAGGGGGCTGAAGCTTTCTTT. Its translation is CARSTPGQGAEAFF.

V and J are TRBV24-1 and TRBJ2-3, with 13 bases identical to TRBD2. V lost 3 bases, J lost 3 bases, and 5 bases stayed unmatched. Germline V gene sequence: CDR1 KGHDR, CDR2 SFDVKD. The CDR3 is 17 amino acids. The CDR3 loop reads CATSDRTSGGVTDTQYF. The CDR3 DNA is TGTGCCACCAGTGATCGGACTAGCGGGGGCGTGACAGATACGCAGTATTTT.

This chain uses TRBV2 with TRBJ1-1; weak D call: TRBD1 (6 bases). The CDR3 covers 13 residues. V lost 7 bases and J lost 1, with 10 bases in between. CDR1 and CDR2 (germline): SNHLY, FYNNEI. In nucleotides, the CDR3 is TGTGCCAGCACCCCACAGGGGAACACTGAAGCTTTCTTT. As protein: CASTPQGNTEAFF.

This chain uses TRBV5-8 with TRBJ2-5, with a tentative D call TRBD1 (5 bases). There are 14 residues in the CDR3. V was clipped by 2 bases and J by 2 bases, with 10 bases between them. The germline gives CDR1 SGHTS, CDR2 YDEGEE. CDR3 protein: CASSFRQIQETQYF. The CDR3 DNA follows: TGTGCCAGCAGCTTTCGACAGATACAAGAGACCCAGTACTTC. The full variable domain, its missing parts supplied by reference TRBV5-8 and TRBJ2-5, is EAGVTQSPTHLIKTRGQQATLRCSPISGHTSVYWYQQALGLGLQFLLWYDEGEERNRGNFPPRFSGRQFPNYSSELNVNALELEDSALYLCASSFRQIQETQYFGPGTRLLVL.

The chain carries TRBV5-4 and TRBJ1-4, with D perhaps TRBD1 (5 bases). Trimming pared 0 bases from V and 8 bases from J, leaving 14 bases between. The CDR3 spans 15 residues. Germline lookup yields CDR1 SGHNT and CDR2 YYREEE (reference sequence). CDR3 amino acids: CASSLGGRKPEKLFF. The CDR3 DNA sequence: TGTGCCAGCAGCTTGGGGGGCAGGAAGCCAGAAAAACTGTTTTTT.

The V gene is TRBV5-1, the J gene TRBJ2-3; D remains ambiguous. V was shortened by 2 bases and J by 0 bases, with 13 bases between the two germline ends. Germline loops: CDR1 SGHRS, CDR2 YFSETQ. The CDR3 has 16 residues. The CDR3 here is CASSLAGVYSTDTQYF. The CDR3 DNA reads as TGCGCCAGCAGCTTAGCAGGTGTCTATAGCACAGATACGCAGTATTTT.

The rearrangement links TRBV5-4 to TRBJ2-3; the match to TRBD2 covers 16 bases. The germline V gene encodes CDR1 SGHNT and CDR2 YYREEE (reference sequence). J gave up 5 bases and V 0 bases, and 9 bases lay outside the gene matches. The CDR3 contains 19 residues. The CDR3 reads CASSLASGTSGGAIDTQYF. The DNA of the CDR3 is TGTGCCAGCAGCTTGGCCAGTGGGACTAGCGGGGGGGCTATAGATACGCAGTATTTT. Full variable domain (outside the CDR3, taken from reference TRBV5-4 and TRBJ2-3): ETGVTQSPTHLIKTRGQQVTLRCSSQSGHNTVSWYQQALGQGPQFIFQYYREEENGRGNFPPRFSGLQFPNYSSELNVNALELDDSALYLCASSLASGTSGGAIDTQYFGPGTRLTVL.

This chain joins TRBV29-1 and TRBJ1-1; 8 bases agree with TRBD1. CDR1 SQVTM and CDR2 ANQGSEA come from the germline V gene. The ends lost 1 base at V and 4 bases at J; junction bases unmatched: 11. CDR3 length: 16 residues. CDR3 nucleotide sequence: TGCAGCGTTGAAGGTTACGTGGACAGGGAGGGCACTGAAGCTTTCTTT. It codes for CSVEGYVDREGTEAFF.